The 3 T cell receptor beta chains below were found in one sample sequenced in a study of blood T cells in healthy people across ages. Alongside a J-beta primer mix, a sample-barcoded 5' primer served in a second PCR lasting roughly 6 to 12 cycles. TCRdb processed the 5' RACE reads anew with MiXCR; each CDR3 protein has one entry. The table has 1.5 million to 2 million distinct CDR3 sequences, around half seen once. The sample was blood. These receptors all stem from a middle-aged woman in good health.

The chain has TRBV20-1 and TRBJ2-1; 9 positions match TRBD2. This CDR3 is built from 14 residues. The trim removed 4 bases at V and 4 bases at J, leaving 5 bases unmatched. Germline CDR1 DFQATT, CDR2 SNEGSKA (reference sequence). Here the CDR3 DNA reads TGCAGTGCTACAGAGCGGGGGGCATACAATGAGCAGTTCTTC. Its translation: CSATERGAYNEQFF.

The rearrangement joins TRBV12-3 or TRBV12-4 to TRBJ1-2; 7 positions match TRBD1. V trimming: 3 bases; J trimming: 4 bases; junction bases outside the gene matches: 11. The CDR3 is 16 amino acids. The CDR3 DNA follows: TGTGCCAGCAGTTTGAGACCTGACAGGGATACCTATGGCTACACCTTC. Translated, it gives CASSLRPDRDTYGYTF.

This clonotype was counted a few times. The chain uses TRBV6-5 and TRBJ1-2; 10 nucleotides align to TRBD1. Germline V gene sequence: CDR1 MNHEY, CDR2 SVGAGI. CDR3 size: 14 residues. The ends lost 7 bases at V and 8 bases at J; junction bases unmatched: 10. CDR3 sequence reads: CASTVGQGGKGYTF. The CDR3 region has the DNA TGTGCCAGCACCGTTGGACAGGGGGGAAAAGGCTACACCTTC.